The 28 T cell receptor beta chains below all came from one sample that was sequenced in a study of cytomegalovirus exposure and HLA in healthy donors. Researchers ran the PCR with 60 Vbeta and 13 Jbeta primers. Libraries were prepared by immunoSEQ multiplex PCR; TCRdb keeps only in-frame clonotypes and omits some of them. This table holds over 150,000 clones, 77% found once. Sequenced material: PBMCs. These receptors were obtained from a woman aged 25 to 39 in good health and CMV-seropositive.

The rearrangement links TRBV5-1 to TRBJ2-7; 7 nucleotides agree with TRBD2. Germline V lookup: CDR1 SGHRS, CDR2 YFSETQ. This CDR3 is built from 16 residues. J was trimmed by 7 bases and V by 4 bases; bases with no gene match: 17. CDR3 bases: TGCGCCAGCAGCGAAACGCCGGGCCTAGCGGAAGGAGAGCAGTACTTC. Protein: CASSETPGLAEGEQYF.

The chain uses TRBV7-9 and TRBJ1-2; TRBD1 aligns across 12 bases. This CDR3 has 11 amino acids. Germline V CDR1 and CDR2: SEHNR, FQNEAQ (reference sequence). CDR3 nucleotide sequence: TGTTCCTGGGACAGGGGGCTAGGCTACACCTTC. It translates to CSWDRGLGYTF.

V gene TRBV10-1 combines with J gene TRBJ2-1; 7 nucleotides line up with TRBD2. The trim removed 0 bases at V and 8 bases at J, leaving 10 bases unmatched. The germline gives CDR1 WNHNN, CDR2 SYGVQD (reference sequence). CDR3 length: 16 amino acids. CDR3 DNA sequence: TGCGCCAGCAGTGAGTCAATCGGACTAGTTAGTCATGAGCAGTTCTTC. Translated, it gives CASSESIGLVSHEQFF.

The chain is built from TRBV5-4 and TRBJ2-5; D perhaps matches TRBD2 (6 bases). Germline-derived CDR1 and CDR2 are SGHNT and YYREEE (reference sequence). V lost 3 bases and J lost 5, with 14 bases in between. The CDR3 is 14 residues long. The CDR3 loop reads CASSSTTSRETQYF. The CDR3 DNA reads TGTGCCAGCAGCTCGACGACTAGTAGGGAGACCCAGTACTTC.

This chain links TRBV4-2 with TRBJ1-1, with a tentative D call TRBD1 (5 bases). Germline V gene data show CDR1 as LGHNA and CDR2 as YNFKEQ. The length of the CDR3 is 15 residues. Trimming cost V 4 bases and J 0 bases, with 12 bases left between them. The CDR3 is CASSPLGGLNTEAFF. CDR3 nucleotides: TGTGCCAGCAGCCCGCTGGGGGGATTGAACACTGAAGCTTTCTTT.

The DNA of the CDR3 is TGTGCCAGCAGCGTCTTAGAGGCTGGTGAAGCTTTCTTT. This gives the protein CASSVLEAGEAFF. The V and J genes are TRBV9 and TRBJ1-1; D is unclear. Trimming stripped 2 bases from V and 7 bases from J, with 12 bases between. Germline V gene lookup returns CDR1 SGDLS and CDR2 YYNGEE. The CDR3 is 13 amino acids.

The chain uses TRBV5-8 and TRBJ1-1; 7 bases are a match to TRBD1. Germline trimming cut 0 bases from V and 4 bases from J; bases unmatched to any gene: 6. Germline V gene lookup returns CDR1 SGHTS and CDR2 YDEGEE. The CDR3 is made up of 15 amino acids. The CDR3 reads CASSLAVDRVTEAFF. CDR3 DNA: TGTGCCAGCAGCTTGGCCGTCGACAGGGTCACTGAAGCTTTCTTT.

The rearrangement links TRBV7-2 to TRBJ1-2; D gene ambiguous. Per the germline V gene, CDR1 is SGHTA and CDR2 is FQGNSA. The CDR3 extends over 13 amino acids. The germline V and J ends were trimmed by 2 bases and 3 bases, with 7 bases remaining between them. The CDR3 spells CASSLQIYYGYTF. CDR3 sequence (DNA): TGTGCCAGCAGCTTACAGATATACTATGGCTACACCTTC.

This clone was picked up one time. The chain recombines TRBV11-2 with TRBJ2-1, with 8 bases aligning to TRBD2. CDR1 is SGHAT, CDR2 FQNNGV, per germline. The V gene end was trimmed by 7 bases and the J gene end by 7 bases; junction bases not matched to a gene: 3. There are 12 residues in the CDR3. CDR3 sequence (DNA): TGTGCCAGCACAGTAGCGGGAAATGAGCAGTTCTTC. Protein sequence: CASTVAGNEQFF.

This clone has only a few counts. The gene calls are TRBV7-6 and TRBJ2-5; 8 nucleotides agree with TRBD1. The J call may not be correct, given that the DNA end is closer to TRBJ2-7. Germline V CDR1 and CDR2: SGHVS, FNYEAQ. The CDR3 sequence is 15 residues long. CDR3 in amino acids: CASSSGQGASYEQYF. As DNA, the CDR3 is TGTGCCAGCAGTTCAGGGCAGGGGGCGTCCTACGAGCAGTACTTC.

This clone has more than one count but fewer than ten. V is TRBV9 and J is TRBJ2-3; D not resolved. This CDR3 has 14 residues. Trimming took off 4 bases at V and 4 bases at J, with 13 bases between the two ends. Germline-derived CDR1 and CDR2 are SGDLS and YYNGEE. CDR3 amino acids: CASSPPNEPDTQYF. In nucleotides, the CDR3 is TGTGCCAGCAGCCCTCCCAACGAGCCAGATACGCAGTATTTT.

This chain links TRBV28 with TRBJ2-5; TRBD1 agrees at 7 bases. Germline V gene lookup returns CDR1 MDHEN and CDR2 SYDVKM. J was trimmed by 5 bases and V by 5 bases; bases with no gene match: 5. The CDR3 is made up of 13 amino acids. CDR3 in amino acids: CASSRDSRETQYF. The CDR3 DNA follows: TGTGCCAGCAGTAGGGACAGCCGGGAGACCCAGTACTTC.

The rearrangement links TRBV7-2 to TRBJ2-3; 7 bases fit TRBD2. Germline CDR1 is SGHTA and CDR2 is FQGNSA. V lost 4 bases to trimming and J lost 2 bases; unmatched junction nucleotides: 3. This CDR3 is built from 14 residues. Here the CDR3 DNA reads TGTGCCAGCAGCTGGGACTATTCCACAGATACGCAGTATTTT. Translated: CASSWDYSTDTQYF.

This rearrangement joins TRBV30 to TRBJ2-5; 9 bases are a match to TRBD1. After removal of 2 bases from V and 5 bases from J, the junction contained 9 bases not matched to a gene. The CDR3 runs 15 residues. Germline CDR1 reads GTSNPN; CDR2 reads SVGIG (reference sequence). The CDR3 spells CAWSPGQGLRETQYF. The CDR3 DNA sequence: TGTGCCTGGAGTCCGGGACAGGGCCTCCGGGAGACCCAGTACTTC.

J is TRBJ2-3 and V is TRBV9, with 14 bases identical to TRBD2. The CDR3 loop spans 16 amino acids. The germline CDR1 and CDR2 sequences are SGDLS and YYNGEE. The ends lost 4 bases at V and 11 bases at J; junction bases unmatched: 12. Written as DNA, the CDR3 is TGTGCCAGCAGCCCAAGGACTAGCGGGGGGACTTGGGGGCAGTATTTT. It is translated as CASSPRTSGGTWGQYF.

The rearrangement uses TRBV7-9 and TRBJ2-7, with D perhaps matching TRBD2 (7 bases). Germline V gene data show CDR1 as SEHNR and CDR2 as FQNEAQ (reference sequence). The ends were cut back, 5 bases at V and 5 bases at J, with 16 bases in the middle. The CDR3 is 14 residues long. The CDR3 reads CASSPRGARNEQYF. CDR3 coding DNA: TGTGCCAGCAGCCCCCGGGGGGCTCGAAACGAGCAGTACTTC. Full variable domain (outside the CDR3, taken from reference TRBV7-9 and TRBJ2-7): DTGVSQNPRHKITKRGQNVTFRCDPISEHNRLYWYRQTLGQGPEFLTYFQNEAQLEKSRLLSDRFSAERPKGSFSTLEIQRTEQGDSAMYLCASSPRGARNEQYFGPGTRLTVT.

This clone was detected once. The chain employs TRBV30 and TRBJ2-7, with TRBD1 matching over 9 bases. Per the germline V gene, CDR1 is GTSNPN and CDR2 is SVGIG (reference sequence). The CDR3 loop spans 14 amino acids. V lost 2 bases to trimming and J lost 2 bases; unmatched junction nucleotides: 4. The CDR3 DNA follows: TGTGCCTGGAGTTTAAACAGGGGGCCCTACGAGCAGTACTTC. This sequence encodes CAWSLNRGPYEQYF.

The chain couples TRBV7-9 to TRBJ2-2, with 14 bases fitting TRBD2. The CDR3 has 17 amino acids. Germline loops: CDR1 SEHNR, CDR2 FQNEAQ (reference sequence). The junction had 6 bases not matched to a gene; V was cut back by 4 bases and J by 5 bases. For the CDR3, the DNA is TGTGCCAGCAGCTCTGGGACTAGCGGGAGAGGGACCGGGGAGCTGTTTTTT. Amino acid sequence: CASSSGTSGRGTGELFF.

This clone came up a few times. The rearrangement joins TRBV6-5 to TRBJ1-1; 7 bases are shared with TRBD1. The CDR3 runs to 13 residues. With V trimmed by 5 bases and J by 12 bases, 12 bases remained unmatched. CDR1 and CDR2 (germline): MNHEY, SVGAGI. The CDR3 region has the DNA TGTGCCAGCAGTCAAACACAGGGGACTAGGCCTTTCTTT. Translating gives CASSQTQGTRPFF.

This clone appeared a few times. The chain links TRBV5-4 to TRBJ1-4; 8 bases fit TRBD1. Germline V gene sequence: CDR1 SGHNT, CDR2 YYREEE (reference sequence). The CDR3 spans 15 residues. Unmatched junction bases numbered 7, after V lost 1 base and J lost 8 bases. The CDR3 DNA is TGTGCCAGCAGCTTGACCGGACAGGGTAACGAAAAACTGTTTTTT. This encodes CASSLTGQGNEKLFF.

J is TRBJ1-5 and V is TRBV5-1; 7 nucleotides align to TRBD1. In germline, CDR1 is SGHRS, CDR2 YFSETQ. The length of the CDR3 is 14 residues. V was pared by 3 bases and J by 9 bases, with 9 bases of the junction left unmatched. CDR3 protein: CASSSSQGDPPQHF. The CDR3 DNA follows: TGCGCCAGCAGCTCTTCTCAGGGGGATCCGCCCCAGCATTTT.

This chain links TRBV7-9 with TRBJ2-7; no reliable D call. There are 13 residues in the CDR3. V lost 1 base and J 5 bases, leaving 9 bases between the germline ends. From germline, CDR1 is SEHNR and CDR2 FQNEAQ (reference sequence). Written as DNA, the CDR3 is TGTGCCAGCAGCTTAGGCGGTTCCGACGAGCAGTACTTC. Its protein is CASSLGGSDEQYF.

V usage is TRBV7-2 and J usage is TRBJ2-3; perhaps TRBD1 as D (5 bases). CDR3 size: 17 residues. Germline CDR1 is SGHTA and CDR2 is FQGNSA. Trimming stripped 3 bases from V and 3 bases from J, with 19 bases between. CDR3 protein: CASSLGSPGSYTDTQYF. CDR3 sequence (DNA): TGTGCCAGCAGCTTGGGTTCGCCAGGGTCGTATACAGATACGCAGTATTTT.

V and J are TRBV19 and TRBJ2-7; D might be TRBD1 (6 bases). V was cut by 1 base and J by 3 bases, with 10 bases left in between. The CDR3 loop spans 14 amino acids. In germline, CDR1 is LNHDA, CDR2 SQIVND (reference sequence). The chain's CDR3 is CASSIVGHDYEQYF. The CDR3 DNA sequence: TGTGCCAGTAGTATAGTGGGACACGACTACGAGCAGTACTTC.

This clone was observed a few times. The chain links TRBV28 to TRBJ2-3; 8 bases agree with TRBD2. The CDR3 extends over 17 amino acids. CDR1 is MDHEN, CDR2 SYDVKM, per germline. The ends lost 4 bases at V and 2 bases at J; junction bases unmatched: 11. The CDR3 loop is CASSYRGGGSATDTQYF. In DNA form, the CDR3 reads TGTGCCAGCAGTTACCGGGGGGGCGGGAGTGCCACAGATACGCAGTATTTT. Supplemented by reference TRBV28 and TRBJ2-3, the full variable domain reads DVKVTQSSRYLVKRTGEKVFLECVQDMDHENMFWYRQDPGLGLRLIYFSYDVKMKEKGDIPEGYSVSREKKERFSLILESASTNQTSMYLCASSYRGGGSATDTQYFGPGTRLTVL.

The chain joins TRBV10-3 to TRBJ2-7; 7 nucleotides agree with TRBD2. CDR1 and CDR2 from the germline V gene are ENHRY and SYGVKD. This CDR3 comprises 15 residues. Losses at the gene ends were 2 bases for V and 6 bases for J; bases not matched to a gene: 10. The CDR3 DNA follows: TGTGCCATCAGTGAGCTGGCGGGGGAGGCTCCCGAGCAGTACTTC. It translates to CAISELAGEAPEQYF.

The chain combines TRBV23-1 with TRBJ1-4; D perhaps matches TRBD1 (6 bases). TRBV23-1 counts as an open reading frame of uncertain function. Trimming stripped 0 bases from V and 0 bases from J, with 14 bases between. This CDR3 is 18 amino acids long. The CDR3 loop is CASSQSGQGNATNEKLFF. The CDR3 DNA reads TGCGCCAGCAGTCAATCGGGCCAGGGGAATGCAACTAATGAAAAACTGTTTTTT.

This clone came up a few times. V is TRBV7-9 and J is TRBJ2-5, with 7 bases matching TRBD2. From germline, CDR1 is SEHNR and CDR2 FQNEAQ (reference sequence). The CDR3 extends over 14 amino acids. V trimming: 2 bases; J trimming: 1 base; junction bases outside the gene matches: 1. This chain's CDR3 is CASSLPSGQETQYF. CDR3 nucleotides: TGTGCCAGCAGCTTACCTAGCGGCCAAGAGACCCAGTACTTC.